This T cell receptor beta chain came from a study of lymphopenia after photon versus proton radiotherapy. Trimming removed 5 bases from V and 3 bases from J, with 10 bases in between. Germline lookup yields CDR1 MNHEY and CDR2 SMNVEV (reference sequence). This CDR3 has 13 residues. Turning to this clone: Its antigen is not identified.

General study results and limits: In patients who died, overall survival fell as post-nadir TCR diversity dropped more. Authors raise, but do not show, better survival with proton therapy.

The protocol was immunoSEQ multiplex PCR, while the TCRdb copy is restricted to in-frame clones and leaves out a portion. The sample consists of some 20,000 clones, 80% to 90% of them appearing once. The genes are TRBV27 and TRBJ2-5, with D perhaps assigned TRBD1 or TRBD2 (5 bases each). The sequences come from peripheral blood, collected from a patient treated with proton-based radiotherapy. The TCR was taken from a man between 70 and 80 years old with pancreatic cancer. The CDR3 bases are TGTGCCAGCAGTCACCAGGGAGAAGAGACCCAGTACTTC. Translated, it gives CASSHQGEETQYF.